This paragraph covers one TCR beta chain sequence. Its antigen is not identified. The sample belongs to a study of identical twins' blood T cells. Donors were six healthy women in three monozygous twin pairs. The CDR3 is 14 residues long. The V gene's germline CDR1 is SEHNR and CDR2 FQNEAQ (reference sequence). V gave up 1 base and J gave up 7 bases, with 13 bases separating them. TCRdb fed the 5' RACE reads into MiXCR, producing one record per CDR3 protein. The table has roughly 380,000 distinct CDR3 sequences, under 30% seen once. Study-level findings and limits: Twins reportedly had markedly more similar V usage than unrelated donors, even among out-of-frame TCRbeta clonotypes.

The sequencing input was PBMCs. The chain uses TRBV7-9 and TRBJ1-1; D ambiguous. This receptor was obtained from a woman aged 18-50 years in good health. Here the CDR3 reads CASSLVERQSEAFF. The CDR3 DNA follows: TGTGCCAGCAGCTTAGTTGAGAGGCAGAGTGAAGCTTTCTTT. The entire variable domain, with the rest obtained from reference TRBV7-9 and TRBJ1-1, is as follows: DTGVSQNPRHKITKRGQNVTFRCDPISEHNRLYWYRQTLGQGPEFLTYFQNEAQLEKSRLLSDRFSAERPKGSFSTLEIQRTEQGDSAMYLCASSLVERQSEAFFGQGTRLTVV.